This T cell receptor beta chain is drawn from a study of OX40 agonist ivuxolimab in advanced cancers. Across the whole study: Participants could have had prior anti-PD-1, anti-PD-L1 or anti-CTLA-4 therapy, and roughly 40% had some.

The cohort excluded patients with autoimmune disease history or systemic immunosuppression. Assay used: immunoSEQ multiplex PCR; TCRdb lists only in-frame clones, some missing. The table has 40,000 to 60,000 clones, about nine tenths seen once; the top ten hold around 3.3%. This CDR3 comprises 14 residues. Germline V lookup: CDR1 KGHSH, CDR2 LQKENI. The V end lost 2 bases, the J end lost 2 bases, and 10 bases lay between the germline ends. This clonotype was sampled from an adult with an advanced solid tumor such as melanoma, head and neck, liver or kidney cancer. The chain is built from TRBV18 and TRBJ2-7, with D possibly being TRBD2 (7 bases). The source was CD4+ or CD8+ T cells sorted from blood, collected in a trial of the OX40 agonist ivuxolimab. The CDR3 sequence is CASSPRGGTYEQYF. The CDR3 DNA is TGTGCCAGCTCACCAAGGGGGGGGACCTACGAGCAGTACTTC.